Sequencing of this TCR beta chain was carried out in a study of blood T cell repertoires in COVID-19 (TCRdb year 2020). As for the study more broadly: Collaborator samples came from the United States, Italy and Spain and covered acute and convalescent phases of COVID-19. The dataset comprised deeply sampled blood TCRbeta repertoires from subjects exposed to, actively infected with, or recovered from COVID-19. The prospective study material was composed of cDNA or gDNA derived from T cells, B-cell-depleted T cells, or PBMCs. Samples were obtained from the ongoing ImmuneRACE study (first 160 participants) and from 950 to 1,500 subjects provided by 6 global collaborators. The repertoires were released in a freely available public database intended as a resource for research on the immune response to SARS-CoV-2. Nearly every sample came with metadata listing a de-identified subject ID, COVID-19 status, age in years and sex. HLA class I and class II types, where available, came from metadata supplied by the sample provider rather than from assay-based typing.

This clone was observed a handful of times. Its antigen is currently not known. Per-nucleotide qualities are absent, and no much larger clonotype sits a single base away. Enrolling through a virtual design, the prospective study's participants ranged in age from about 18 to 100 years and lived across some 22 United States geographic areas. Cohort assignment in the prospective study relied on participant-reported clinical history from a screening survey and a study questionnaire. Recovered participants in ImmuneRACE Cohort 3 were defined by two consecutive negative NP/OP PCR tests, clearance by a healthcare professional, or resolution of symptoms. In the prospective study, mobile phlebotomists collected whole blood, serum and a nasopharyngeal or oropharyngeal swab from each participant. Additional blood draws and questionnaires over an approximately 2-month period could optionally be provided by prospective study participants. Before DNA extraction, blood samples from the prospective study were shipped at room temperature or frozen.

Measured from the cysteine to the phenylalanine, the CDR3 is 14 residues long. Here the CDR3 DNA is all that survives: 42 bases in frame from base 1. From the germline V gene (reference sequence), CDR1 is MNHEY and CDR2 is SMNVEV. A distance of 11 bases separates the germline ends of V and J, which lose 1 base and 5 bases respectively. The immunoSEQ Assay, a bias-controlled multiplex PCR, was used to amplify TCRbeta CDR3 regions from genomic DNA. On the authors' methods: Within the assay, amplification of reference gene primers was used to estimate how many nucleated cells each sample contained. To quantify the absolute abundance of each unique TCRbeta CDR3 rearrangement, sequence reads were collapsed and filtered. Productive Simpson clonality was computed per sample as the square root of Simpson's diversity index over productive rearrangements. This is the immuneACCESS table as TCRdb keeps it, with only in-frame sequences that have V and J called. A part of the clones is gone; compared with another copy, unresolved V genes explain less than half, and the rest is unexplained. That table is the source of V, J and clone size, and D and trimming were worked out from the DNA. The sample yields about 220,000 clones; under 90% were counted once. Roughly 3.5% of the sample belongs to the ten largest clones.

Beyond this particular receptor, the publication reports: The amount of clinical and demographic metadata varied by source and participant and was provided uncurated.

This clonotype was obtained from a woman aged 55 to 70 who had recovered from COVID-19. The rearrangement combines TRBV27 with TRBJ1-1; no D gene call is confident. The sample taken for sequencing was PBMCs or T cells enriched from blood (not recorded which). In nucleotide form, the sequence is TGTGCCAGCAGTTTATACCGGGATAGGACTGAAGCTTTCTTT. Protein translation: CASSLYRDRTEAFF.